The 15 T cell receptor beta chains given below trace back to one sample, sequenced in a study of cytomegalovirus exposure and HLA in healthy donors. PCR was performed using 60 Vbeta and 13 Jbeta primers. The method was immunoSEQ multiplex PCR; TCRdb's version includes in-frame clones alone and lacks a portion of them. The sample holds under 200,000 clones, about 75% seen once. Sequencing used PBMCs. Receptors originate from a woman between 40 and 55 years old in good health and CMV-seropositive.

The chain joins TRBV19 to TRBJ1-2; 7 bases agree with TRBD1. The junction had 13 bases not matched to a gene; V was cut back by 10 bases and J by 8 bases. Germline V gives CDR1 LNHDA, CDR2 SQIVND (reference sequence). The CDR3 length is 13 residues. The CDR3 DNA reads TGTGCCATCCGGCCACAGGGGAGAGGGGGCTACACCTTC. Translated, it gives CAIRPQGRGGYTF.

This chain connects TRBV7-2 to TRBJ1-2; D ambiguous. This CDR3 is built from 12 residues. With 3 bases removed from V and 2 bases from J, the gap between germline ends came to 4 bases. Germline loops: CDR1 SGHTA, CDR2 FQGNSA. The CDR3 here is CASSFQNYGYTF. The CDR3 DNA reads TGTGCCAGCAGCTTCCAGAACTATGGCTACACCTTC.

This chain links TRBV2 with TRBJ1-1; 7 bases line up with TRBD1. The J segment lost 3 bases and the V segment lost 5 bases, leaving 9 bases of the junction unmatched. The CDR3 spans 15 residues. Looked up from germline, CDR1 is SNHLY and CDR2 is FYNNEI. CDR3 region: CASSRLDRADTEAFF. CDR3 nucleotides: TGTGCCAGCAGTAGATTAGACAGGGCGGACACTGAAGCTTTCTTT.

The rearrangement uses TRBV19 and TRBJ2-5; D is uncertain. This CDR3 contains 14 residues. Deletions cut 5 bases from V and 2 bases from J, with 12 bases between. CDR1 and CDR2 (germline): LNHDA, SQIVND (reference sequence). The CDR3 bases are TGTGCCAGTAGTCAGGCATGGGCGCAAGAGACCCAGTACTTC. This codes for CASSQAWAQETQYF. Drawing the rest from reference TRBV19 and TRBJ2-5, the complete variable domain is DGGITQSPKYLFRKEGQNVTLSCEQNLNHDAMYWYRQDPGQGLRLIYYSQIVNDFQKGDIAEGYSVSREKKESFPLTVTSAQKNPTAFYLCASSQAWAQETQYFGPGTRLLVL.

The chain joins TRBV7-8 to TRBJ1-5; 7 bases are a match to TRBD1. There are 13 residues in the CDR3. The junction had 9 bases not matched to a gene; V was cut back by 5 bases and J by 11 bases. The germline V gene has CDR1 SGHVS and CDR2 FQNEAQ. This chain's CDR3 is CASSPRQGRAQHF. CDR3 nucleotides: TGTGCCAGCAGCCCTCGACAGGGCCGGGCCCAGCATTTT.

The V gene is TRBV9, the J gene TRBJ2-5; 8 bases are shared with TRBD2. The CDR3 spans 15 residues. J was trimmed by 5 bases and V by 3 bases; bases with no gene match: 9. Germline V gives CDR1 SGDLS, CDR2 YYNGEE. CDR3 loop: CASSAPREGSETQYF. The CDR3 DNA reads as TGTGCCAGCAGCGCCCCTCGGGAGGGGTCGGAGACCCAGTACTTC.

Only a few counts were recorded for this clone. The chain joins TRBV19 to TRBJ1-5; no definite D call. The CDR3 is made up of 15 amino acids. The ends were cut back, 3 bases at V and 1 base at J, with 10 bases in the middle. The germline V gene has CDR1 LNHDA and CDR2 SQIVND (reference sequence). This chain's CDR3 is CASSMAGWSNQPQHF. The CDR3 nucleotides are TGTGCCAGTAGTATGGCAGGCTGGAGCAATCAGCCCCAGCATTTT.

The V gene is TRBV4-2, the J gene TRBJ1-1; D perhaps matches TRBD1 (6 bases). Germline V lookup: CDR1 LGHNA, CDR2 YNFKEQ. This CDR3 is built from 17 residues. V was shortened by 5 bases and J by 1 base, with 20 bases between the two germline ends. As DNA, the CDR3 is TGTGCCAGCAGCGCAGGGCTCCCGGGGGGCTGGAACACTGAAGCTTTCTTT. It is translated as CASSAGLPGGWNTEAFF.

This CDR3 reads CASRQFYEQYF. CDR3 nucleotide sequence: TGTGCCAGCAGACAGTTCTACGAGCAGTACTTC. This chain uses TRBV2 with TRBJ2-7; D remains ambiguous. This CDR3 has 11 residues. V was cut by 6 bases and J by 3 bases, with 6 bases left in between. In germline, CDR1 is SNHLY, CDR2 FYNNEI.

This clone showed up just a few times. The rearrangement joins TRBV5-1 to TRBJ2-5; no definite D call. The CDR3 extends over 15 amino acids. The germline CDR1 and CDR2 sequences are SGHRS and YFSETQ. Between the trimmed V and J ends, which lost 3 bases and 1 base, there was a span of 13 bases. The CDR3 DNA reads as TGCGCCAGCAGCTGGGCTGGTGTGGCCCAAGAGACCCAGTACTTC. Encoded protein: CASSWAGVAQETQYF.

The chain carries TRBV11-2 and TRBJ2-3; unclear D gene. Germline V lookup: CDR1 SGHAT, CDR2 FQNNGV. This CDR3 has 15 amino acids. Trimming cost V 3 bases and J 0 bases, with 10 bases left between them. The CDR3, as DNA: TGTGCCAGCAGCTTTGTGACTCCTAGCACAGATACGCAGTATTTT. This gives the protein CASSFVTPSTDTQYF.

This chain uses TRBV2 with TRBJ2-7, with 9 bases that match TRBD2. After removal of 4 bases from V and 5 bases from J, the junction contained 6 bases not matched to a gene. Per the germline V gene, CDR1 is SNHLY and CDR2 is FYNNEI. The CDR3 is made up of 14 amino acids. The CDR3 here is CASSVLAGVDEQYF. CDR3 in DNA: TGTGCCAGCAGTGTGTTAGCGGGAGTGGACGAGCAGTACTTC.

This chain connects TRBV5-5 to TRBJ2-5; weak D call: TRBD2 (5 bases). The J call may be mistaken, given a closer DNA end match to TRBJ2-7. This CDR3 comprises 15 residues. Germline CDR1 SGHKS, CDR2 YYEKEE (reference sequence). The DNA for the CDR3 is TGTGCCAGCAGCGCGGCCGGCGGGCCTTCCTACGAGCAGTACTTC. This translates into CASSAAGGPSYEQYF.

The chain has TRBV7-9 and TRBJ1-2; no definite D call. The V end was cut by 1 base, the J end by 8 bases, with 8 bases between. There are 12 residues in the CDR3. Germline CDR1 is SEHNR and CDR2 is FQNEAQ (reference sequence). The CDR3 loop reads CASSLDLSGYTF. The CDR3 nucleotides read TGTGCCAGCAGCTTAGACTTGTCGGGCTACACCTTC. Full variable domain (missing parts from reference TRBV7-9 and TRBJ1-2): DTGVSQNPRHKITKRGQNVTFRCDPISEHNRLYWYRQTLGQGPEFLTYFQNEAQLEKSRLLSDRFSAERPKGSFSTLEIQRTEQGDSAMYLCASSLDLSGYTFGSGTRLTVV.

In DNA, the CDR3 is TGTGCCAGCAGCCAGGGTCTATCCGCGGGCGAGCAGTACTTC. Its translation is CASSQGLSAGEQYF. This chain joins TRBV4-2 and TRBJ2-7; D perhaps matches TRBD2 (5 bases). Trimming took off 3 bases at V and 6 bases at J, with 15 bases between the two ends. In germline, CDR1 is LGHNA, CDR2 YNFKEQ. The length of the CDR3 is 14 residues.